The rows below give T cell receptor beta chains drawn from one sample of a study of CD8+CD57+ T cells in acquired aplastic anemia. TCRdb re-analysed the reads in MiXCR, keeping a single row per CDR3 protein. The table has over 250,000 distinct CDR3 sequences, 45% to 65% seen once; the top ten hold under 1.5%. Sample: sorted CD4+, CD8+, or CD8+CD57+ T cells (not recorded which) from PBMCs. The receptor set was obtained from a human donor with aplastic anemia. The CDR3 runs from the conserved cysteine through the conserved F or W. D genes are given only for firm matches. Some rows have no size entry. The others give once, few or many, or a class for an expanded clone.

abundance,d_gene,v_gene,CDR3aa
few,TRBD1,TRBV6-5,CASSYSTGGHGYTF
few,TRBD2,TRBV7-9,CASSLAGGEETQYF
few,-,TRBV9,CASSSTRILYEQYF
-,-,TRBV18,CASSPPEGRMNTEAFF
-,-,TRBV7-4,CASSLLSSGNTIYF
-,TRBD2,TRBV7-9,CASSLHLHGGGAEQYF
-,TRBD1,TRBV12-3/TRBV12-4,CASSLTGQGAEAFF
many,-,TRBV2,CASTQTVNYGYTF
-,-,TRBV7-2,CASSLQHGELFF
-,-,TRBV7-3,CASSLDGGGSTQYF
-,-,TRBV9,CASSVVGGSGNTIYF
once,-,TRBV2,CASSATGRGYSNQPQHF
many,-,TRBV29-1,CSVAGRNYGYTF
many,-,TRBV20-1,CSAWDLGGELFF
-,-,TRBV2,CASSGGREQYF
-,-,TRBV5-6,CASRGGGDGYTF
-,-,TRBV6-1,CASSEAHGVPYEQYF
-,-,TRBV19,CASSTWTVSTDTQYF
-,-,TRBV6-5,CASSYRGGSPLHF
-,TRBD1,TRBV9,CASGTGDEETQYF
-,-,TRBV7-9,CASSLVSNEKLFF
few,TRBD2,TRBV10-3,CASSRQTSGNTDTQYF
many,TRBD2,TRBV25-1,CASSEPGTSGGGDEQFF
-,TRBD1,TRBV7-3,CASSLQGAAGANVLTF
-,-,TRBV2,CASKRDSEEQFF
many,-,TRBV11-1,CASSTGTVRQAFF
-,-,TRBV15,CATSRPQLGEQFF
-,TRBD1,TRBV10-2,CASRKGQGSEQYF
-,-,TRBV24-1,CATADRAGNTIYF
-,-,TRBV19,CASSMGRNEQFF
-,-,TRBV20-1,CSAGGIQGYTF
once,-,TRBV6-1,CASSVQAQGRGNQPQYF
-,TRBD2,TRBV19,CAVAGGSYEQYF
-,-,TRBV5-4,CASSQLGSNYGYTIYF
many,-,TRBV20-1,CSATRGYQETQYF
-,-,TRBV2,CASREGSSTDTQYF
-,TRBD2,TRBV20-1,CSANPGGVNEQFF
-,-,TRBV19,CASSIGRDLSGNTIYF
-,-,TRBV11-3,CASSLDARYEQYF
-,TRBD2,TRBV15,CATSALAGAVTGTQYF
many,TRBD2,TRBV7-9,CASSDGEGMYNEQFF
many,-,TRBV6-5,CASSWGAGTTYTGELFF
-,-,TRBV10-2,CASSPTNTGELFF
-,TRBD2,TRBV19,CASSVPAGDTDTQYF
once,TRBD1,TRBV9,CASSVAWTGDYEQYF
-,-,TRBV7-3,CASSSEGGAAGANVLTF
-,-,TRBV7-3,CASSLTRREADTQYF
-,-,TRBV7-2,CASSHLGAFF
-,TRBD1,TRBV9,CASSAGGDTQYF
-,-,TRBV7-9,CASSQAGVPEAFF
many,-,TRBV6-1,CASSEGTTNEKLFF
once,-,TRBV7-3,CASSLARDTYYGYTF
-,-,TRBV7-8,CASNPHPGTLKETQYF
-,TRBD1,TRBV10-3,CAISDPGTGKDEQYF